The 27 T cell receptor beta chains reported below all come from one sample, sequenced in a study of T-cell memory formation after mild COVID-19. TCRdb reanalysed the 5' RACE reads using MiXCR and keeps one entry per CDR3 protein. The data contain tens of thousands of distinct CDR3 sequences, about 12% of them singletons. The sample comprised PBMCs or a T cell subset sorted from them (not recorded which). These receptors were collected from an adult woman who had mild COVID-19 (a few samples of this study predate the infection). Cell type and time point are not known.

This clonotype was seen at least ten times. The rearrangement links TRBV15 to TRBJ2-7; possibly TRBD1 for D (6 bases). The CDR3 length is 14 residues. Germline V gives CDR1 LNHNV, CDR2 YYDKDF (reference sequence). V was pared by 5 bases and J by 2 bases, with 13 bases between. The CDR3 protein is CATSRTRTAYEQYF. The CDR3, as DNA: TGTGCCACCAGCCGAACCAGGACAGCCTACGAGCAGTACTTC.

This clonotype was found a few times. The V call is TRBV7-3, the J call TRBJ2-2; D gene unclear. Germline V gene data show CDR1 as SGHTA and CDR2 as FQGTGA. Trimming took off 8 bases at V and 0 bases at J, with 7 bases between the two ends. The CDR3 covers 13 residues. CDR3 sequence: CASHGPNTGELFF. The CDR3 DNA reads as TGTGCCAGCCACGGCCCGAACACCGGGGAGCTGTTTTTT.

In its sample, this clonotype was seen many times. The chain recombines TRBV19 with TRBJ2-3; D not certain. The CDR3 covers 15 residues. V lost 4 bases to trimming and J lost 2 bases, with 13 bases between them. CDR1 is LNHDA and CDR2 is SQIVND in the germline V gene (reference sequence). The CDR3 nucleotides read TGTGCCAGTAGTAGCCGAACAAGAAACACAGATACGCAGTATTTT. This translates into CASSSRTRNTDTQYF.

The chain links TRBV13 to TRBJ2-7; 13 bases fit TRBD2. Trimming took 4 bases from V and 6 from J; bases not matched to a gene: 6. CDR1 and CDR2 (germline): PRHDT, FYEKMQ (reference sequence). This CDR3 contains 15 residues. The DNA of the CDR3 is TGTGCCAGCAGCTCCCGGACTAGCGGGAGTGGCGAGCAGTACTTC. Its translation is CASSSRTSGSGEQYF.

This clonotype was found a few times. The chain has TRBV6-5 and TRBJ2-7; a weak D match, TRBD1 (6 bases). The CDR3 runs 15 residues. V lost 7 bases, J lost 0 bases, and 16 bases lay in between. In germline, CDR1 is MNHEY, CDR2 SVGAGI. CDR3 residues: CASTPGAGVSYEQYF. CDR3 coding DNA: TGTGCCAGCACCCCAGGGGCAGGGGTCTCCTACGAGCAGTACTTC.

This clonotype was seen more than once but under ten times. The genes are TRBV20-1 and TRBJ2-1; tentative D call: TRBD1 (6 bases). The V gene lost 1 base and the J gene lost 2 bases, with 15 bases spanning the gap. This CDR3 region has 16 residues. The germline gives CDR1 DFQATT, CDR2 SNEGSKA (reference sequence). DNA for the CDR3: TGCAGTGCTAGAGGTAGTTCAGGGGATCCCTACAATGAGCAGTTCTTC. Protein product: CSARGSSGDPYNEQFF.

V is TRBV15 and J is TRBJ2-2; D possibly corresponds to TRBD1 (8 bases). The CDR3 has 17 amino acids. Trimming cost V 9 bases and J 4 bases, with 24 bases left between them. Germline CDR1 and CDR2: LNHNV and YYDKDF (reference sequence). CDR3 residues: CATSPPLQGGSTGELFF. CDR3 DNA: TGTGCCACTTCACCACCACTACAGGGGGGGAGCACCGGGGAGCTGTTTTTT. The variable domain in full, with the rest retrieved from reference TRBV15 and TRBJ2-2, is DAMVIQNPRYQVTQFGKPVTLSCSQTLNHNVMYWYQQKSSQAPKLLFHYYDKDFNNEADTPDNFQSRRPNTSFCFLDIRSPGLGDTAMYLCATSPPLQGGSTGELFFGEGSRLTVL.

This rearrangement joins TRBV6-6 to TRBJ2-5; perhaps TRBD1 as D (5 bases). This CDR3 has 17 residues. Germline CDR1 MNHNY, CDR2 SVGAGI (reference sequence). Trimming pared 2 bases from V and 0 bases from J, leaving 16 bases between. For the CDR3, the DNA is TGTGCCAGCAGTTACGGGCCTGGGGCGGACAACCAAGAGACCCAGTACTTC. Protein sequence: CASSYGPGADNQETQYF.

The rearrangement joins TRBV6-5 to TRBJ2-7; TRBD2 aligns across 8 bases. V lost 4 bases to trimming and J lost 3 bases; unmatched junction nucleotides: 5. The germline gives CDR1 MNHEY, CDR2 SVGAGI. The CDR3 runs to 14 residues. The CDR3 loop reads CASSSGRGYYEQYF. The CDR3 DNA is TGTGCCAGCAGTTCCGGGAGGGGGTACTACGAGCAGTACTTC.

The CDR3: CASSLPSATNEKLFF. The CDR3 region has the DNA TGTGCCAGCAGCTTACCGTCCGCAACTAATGAAAAACTGTTTTTT. This rearrangement joins TRBV7-9 to TRBJ1-4; D remains ambiguous. Germline CDR1 and CDR2: SEHNR and FQNEAQ (reference sequence). The CDR3 covers 15 residues. Trimming shortened V by 2 bases and J by 0 bases, and 7 bases separated the two germline ends.

This chain links TRBV4-1 with TRBJ1-2, with D uncertain. The V gene lost 0 bases and the J gene lost 2 bases, with 13 bases spanning the gap. The length of the CDR3 is 16 residues. Germline loops: CDR1 MGHRA, CDR2 YSYEKL. Written as DNA, the CDR3 is TGCGCCAGCAGCCAAGATCCAGATTCGCTCAACTATGGCTACACCTTC. As protein: CASSQDPDSLNYGYTF.

The rearrangement uses TRBV7-9 and TRBJ2-3; TRBD2 aligns across 7 bases. Germline V gene data show CDR1 as SEHNR and CDR2 as FQNEAQ (reference sequence). Trimming cost V 6 bases and J 2 bases; bases outside gene matches: 14. The CDR3 consists of 17 residues. The CDR3 DNA is TGTGCCAGCAGTTTCCCTGTACCGGGACTACCCACAGATACGCAGTATTTT. It is translated as CASSFPVPGLPTDTQYF.

The chain links TRBV7-8 to TRBJ1-4; the D is unclear. Deletions cut 1 base from V and 8 bases from J, with 14 bases between. This CDR3 contains 15 residues. Germline lookup yields CDR1 SGHVS and CDR2 FQNEAQ. CDR3 nucleotide sequence: TGTGCCAGCAGCTTAGAAGGACGGCTCGGGGAAAAACTGTTTTTT. It translates to CASSLEGRLGEKLFF. Filled out from reference TRBV7-8 and TRBJ1-4, the complete variable domain reads GAGVSQSPRYKVAKRGQDVALRCDPISGHVSLFWYQQALGQGPEFLTYFQNEAQLDKSGLPSDRFFAERPEGSVSTLKIQRTQQEDSAVYLCASSLEGRLGEKLFFGSGTQLSVL.

This chain uses TRBV11-2 with TRBJ1-1; D is unclear. V shed 1 base and J shed 8 bases, with 8 bases lying between them. The CDR3 spans 12 residues. Germline values: CDR1 SGHAT, CDR2 FQNNGV. CDR3 residues: CASSLGTSEAFF. The DNA of the CDR3 is TGTGCCAGCAGCTTAGGTACATCGGAAGCTTTCTTT.

V usage is TRBV12-3 or TRBV12-4 and J usage is TRBJ2-7; TRBD2 matches at 13 bases. This CDR3 is 16 amino acids long. V lost 6 bases and J lost 0; bases outside the gene matches: 5. In nucleotides, the CDR3 is TGTGCCAGCAGCTCCGGACTAGCGGGAGTCTCCTACGAGCAGTACTTC. Its translation is CASSSGLAGVSYEQYF.

This clonotype has just a few counts. The chain links TRBV11-3 to TRBJ2-1; 9 nucleotides align to TRBD2. CDR3 length: 15 residues. Germline V gene lookup returns CDR1 SGHNT and CDR2 YENEEA. Trimming at V came to 5 bases and at J to 8 bases, leaving 10 bases not matched to a gene. CDR3 loop: CASSPRLAEGDEQFF. Written as DNA, the CDR3 is TGTGCCAGCAGCCCGAGACTAGCGGAGGGGGATGAGCAGTTCTTC.

This clonotype was recorded a few times. The genes are TRBV9 and TRBJ1-1; possibly TRBD1 for D (5 bases). Germline V gene sequence: CDR1 SGDLS, CDR2 YYNGEE. Trimming removed 0 bases at V and 0 bases at J, with 9 bases between. The CDR3 consists of 15 residues. DNA for the CDR3: TGTGCCAGCAGCGTAGCGGGGGGGATGAACACTGAAGCTTTCTTT. Protein sequence: CASSVAGGMNTEAFF.

This clonotype was observed a few times. The gene calls are TRBV6-2 or TRBV6-3 and TRBJ2-3; D gene uncertain. Germline loops: CDR1 MNHEY, CDR2 SVGEGT. V was cut by 2 bases and J by 2 bases, with 14 bases left in between. This CDR3 has 16 residues. CDR3 coding DNA: TGTGCCAGCAGTTACACCCTTTTGAGTGCCACAGATACGCAGTATTTT. Its translation: CASSYTLLSATDTQYF.

This clonotype was counted many times. The chain carries TRBV5-5 and TRBJ2-3; D gene unclear. Germline loops: CDR1 SGHKS, CDR2 YYEKEE (reference sequence). This CDR3 comprises 11 residues. The ends were cut back, 6 bases at V and 6 bases at J, with 8 bases in the middle. CDR3 amino acids: CASTITDTQYF. The CDR3 DNA reads TGTGCCAGCACCATCACTGATACGCAGTATTTT.

A word on this clonotype: One junction end disagrees with the germline gene, perhaps due to a read error. The chain joins TRBV7-2 to TRBJ2-7; D might be TRBD1 or TRBD2, each matching 6 bases. The germline CDR1 and CDR2 sequences are SGHTA and FQGNSA. This CDR3 contains 15 residues. The CDR3 DNA follows: TGTGCCAGCAGCGTAGCCGGGGGCGCGTCTTACGAGCAGTACTTC. Amino acid sequence: CASSVAGGASYEQYF. Supplemented by reference TRBV7-2 and TRBJ2-7, the full variable domain reads GAGVSQSPSNKVTEKGKDVELRCDPISGHTALYWYRQSLGQGLEFLIYFQGNSAPDKSGLPSDRFSAERTGGSVSTLTIQRTQQEDSAVYLCASSVAGGASYEQYFGPGTRLTVT.

This clonotype was observed a few times. J is TRBJ1-2 and V is TRBV25-1; D uncertain. Trimming cost V 2 bases and J 4 bases, with 14 bases left between them. This CDR3 is built from 15 residues. CDR1 MGHDK and CDR2 SYGVNS come from the germline V gene. The CDR3 spells CASSEGGASPYGYTF. In DNA form, the CDR3 reads TGTGCCAGCAGTGAAGGAGGCGCGTCACCCTATGGCTACACCTTC.

This clonotype appeared a few times. The chain combines TRBV5-6 with TRBJ2-1; 8 nucleotides agree with TRBD2. This CDR3 region has 16 residues. Trimming at V came to 0 bases and at J to 4 bases, leaving 6 bases not matched to a gene. Per germline, CDR1 SGHDT and CDR2 YYEEEE. The CDR3 protein is CASSLATSGYYNEQFF. The DNA of the CDR3 is TGTGCCAGCAGCTTGGCTACTAGCGGATATTACAATGAGCAGTTCTTC. The full variable domain, in which reference TRBV5-6 and TRBJ2-1 provide the parts outside the CDR3, is DAGVTQSPTHLIKTRGQQVTLRCSPKSGHDTVSWYQQALGQGPQFIFQYYEEEERQRGNFPDRFSGHQFPNYSSELNVNALLLGDSALYLCASSLATSGYYNEQFFGPGTRLTVL.

The V and J genes are TRBV4-2 and TRBJ2-7; a possible D gene is TRBD1 (5 bases). Germline V lookup: CDR1 LGHNA, CDR2 YNFKEQ. This CDR3 region has 17 residues. V lost 0 bases and J lost 1, with 16 bases in between. The CDR3, as DNA: TGTGCCAGCAGCCAAGAAAGTCAGGGCCAACCTTCCTACGAGCAGTACTTC. As protein: CASSQESQGQPSYEQYF.

In its sample, this clonotype was seen many times. V is TRBV29-1 and J is TRBJ2-1; 10 bases fit TRBD2. CDR1 SQVTM and CDR2 ANQGSEA come from the germline V gene. J was trimmed by 13 bases and V by 2 bases; bases with no gene match: 11. The CDR3 has 14 residues. The CDR3 DNA reads TGCAGCGTTGAAAGTCAACTAGCGGGACGGTTACAGTTCTTC. It codes for CSVESQLAGRLQFF.

This clonotype was seen only a few times. This sequence joins TRBV6-2 or TRBV6-3 and TRBJ2-1; no clear D gene. CDR3 length: 14 amino acids. CDR1 MNHEY and CDR2 SVGEGT come from the germline V gene. V lost 2 bases and J 6 bases, leaving 11 bases between the germline ends. The CDR3 here is CASSYVLGGNEQFF. DNA for the CDR3: TGTGCCAGCAGTTACGTCTTGGGCGGCAATGAGCAGTTCTTC.

J is TRBJ1-2 and V is TRBV27, with 7 bases lining up with TRBD1. Germline values: CDR1 MNHEY, CDR2 SMNVEV (reference sequence). The CDR3 consists of 15 residues. Germline trimming cut 5 bases from V and 4 bases from J; bases unmatched to any gene: 10. CDR3 DNA: TGTGCCAGCAGTCCTCGACAGGGTGAGGGCTATGGCTACACCTTC. This translates into CASSPRQGEGYGYTF.

The V call is TRBV4-1, the J call TRBJ2-7; 11 nucleotides match TRBD2. CDR3 length equals 15 residues. V was clipped by 0 bases and J by 5 bases; unmatched bases: 3. Germline assignment: CDR1 MGHRA and CDR2 YSYEKL. Written as DNA, the CDR3 is TGCGCCAGCAGCCAAGATAAACTAGCGGGAGACGAGCAGTACTTC. Encoded protein: CASSQDKLAGDEQYF.